The TCR beta chain described here comes from a study of T cell responses to AZD1222 COVID-19 vaccine. Study results and limitations: All repertoire sampling was performed exclusively after the peak T cell response. Spike-specific TCR breadth and depth went up after people got two AZD1222 doses. CD4 TCRs covered the whole spike, strongest at regions 160-218 and 743-854.

This clone appeared a single time. The antigen is unknown. Assay used: immunoSEQ multiplex PCR; TCRdb lists only in-frame clones, some missing. Among about 92,000 clones listed, approximately 86% were seen once. V lost 5 bases and J lost 4; bases outside the gene matches: 7. Germline V CDR1 and CDR2: SEHNR, FQNEAQ (reference sequence). This CDR3 has 14 residues. The clonotype comes from an adult in good health. Sequencing used peripheral blood, obtained on day 0 of MenACWY control vaccination. This chain links TRBV7-9 with TRBJ1-2; 7 nucleotides match TRBD1. In nucleotides, the CDR3 is TGTGCCAGCAGCCAGACAGGGACAGTCTATGGCTACACCTTC. Its translation: CASSQTGTVYGYTF.